The subject of this entry is one T cell receptor (beta chain). This clone appeared a few times. Its antigen is currently not known. The sample holds no much larger clone one base away, and base qualities are not on file. Collaborating institutions collected whole blood in K2EDTA tubes following their own protocols. Collaborator samples were shipped for TCRbeta analysis as frozen whole blood, isolated PBMCs, or DNA extracted from either sample type. The record originates from a study of blood T cell repertoires in COVID-19 (dated by TCRdb to about 2020). Looking at the study overall: Samples covering the acute and convalescent phases of COVID-19 were provided by collaborators in the United States, Italy and Spain. Deeply sampled blood TCRbeta repertoires from subjects exposed to, actively infected with, or recovered from COVID-19 were included in the dataset. Where available, HLA class I and class II types were obtained from metadata supplied by the sample provider rather than from assay-based typing. Samples came from the ongoing ImmuneRACE study (first 160 participants) plus 1,254 subjects from 6 global collaborators. Nearly every sample came with metadata listing a de-identified subject ID, COVID-19 status, age in years and sex. A freely available public database, intended as a resource for researchers studying the immune response to SARS-CoV-2, is where the repertoires were released. The material from the prospective study consisted of cDNA or gDNA derived from T cells, B-cell-depleted T cells, or PBMCs. The investigation overall reported the following: The amount of clinical and demographic metadata varied by source and participant and was provided uncurated.

V drops 1 base and J drops 9 bases, leaving 13 bases in between. The germline V gene provides CDR1 MDHEN and CDR2 SYDVKM. The CDR3, from cysteine to phenylalanine, totals 15 residues. Kept here is only the CDR3 DNA, which spans 45 bases and is read in frame from base 1. The immunoSEQ Assay, a bias-controlled multiplex PCR, was used to amplify TCRbeta CDR3 regions from genomic DNA. In the original analysis: The number of nucleated cells in each sample was estimated by amplification of reference gene primers within the assay. To quantify the absolute abundance of each unique TCRbeta CDR3 rearrangement, sequence reads were collapsed and filtered. For each sample, productive Simpson clonality was calculated by taking the square root of Simpson's diversity index across productive rearrangements. In its TCRdb copy, this immuneACCESS table keeps in-frame sequences only and misses some clones. Where compared with another copy, unresolved V genes explain less than half of these, and the others have no known cause. The V and J calls and clone size are taken from that table; D and trimming were inferred from the DNA. Within this sample are 150,000 to 200,000 clones, with roughly 85% of them counted one time only. Of the sample, under 5.5% is held by the ten largest clones.

The V and J segments used are TRBV28 and TRBJ1-6, with the D gene call left open. The sequenced sample was peripheral blood. This TCR was recovered from a woman younger than 45 with acute or convalescent COVID-19. DNA sequence: TGTGCCAGCAGTTTATCGTTAAGTAGCAGTTCACCCCTCCACTTT. Its translation is CASSLSLSSSSPLHF. Supplemented by the reference TRBV28 and TRBJ1-6 proteins around the CDR3, the complete variable domain is DVKVTQSSRYLVKRTGEKVFLECVQDMDHENMFWYRQDPGLGLRLIYFSYDVKMKEKGDIPEGYSVSREKKERFSLILESASTNQTSMYLCASSLSLSSSSPLHFGNGTRLTVT.